The sequence of this T cell receptor beta chain was determined in a study of response to subunit inactivated influenza vaccine. TCRdb independently ran MiXCR on the RT-PCR reads; one entry per CDR3 protein. The sample holds roughly 700,000 distinct CDR3 sequences, approximately 13% seen once. The CDR3 runs to 15 residues. V lost 3 bases, J lost 2 bases, and 3 bases stayed unmatched. Germline values: CDR1 DFQATT, CDR2 SNEGSKA (reference sequence). This clonotype has a count of ten or more. The input for sequencing was PBMCs from blood, taken 14 to 15 days before vaccination. This TCR was sampled from a man in his forties or fifties who received an inactivated influenza vaccine. V usage is TRBV20-1 and J usage is TRBJ2-2, with 10 bases aligning to TRBD1. CDR3 sequence reads: CSARGQGRNTGELFF. Written as DNA, the CDR3 is TGCAGTGCTAGGGGACAGGGGAGAAACACCGGGGAGCTGTTTTTT.